This T cell receptor beta chain was identified during a study of response to subunit inactivated influenza vaccine. This clonotype was observed a few times. The target antigen is unknown. From the RT-PCR reads, TCRdb called clonotypes with MiXCR, one entry per CDR3 protein. The table includes approximately 530,000 distinct CDR3 sequences, less than 10% detected once. With 0 bases removed from V and 5 bases from J, the gap between germline ends came to 13 bases. The CDR3 contains 15 residues. General study points: Authors suggested each seasonal flu vaccination may recruit only limited numbers of new T cells.

The chain uses TRBV12-3 or TRBV12-4 and TRBJ2-5; no clear D gene. The clonotype comes from a man between 50 and 69 years old who received an inactivated influenza vaccine. This sample comprised PBMCs from blood, obtained 23 to 25 months after vaccination. CDR3 bases: TGTGCCAGCAGTTTAGCAAGTGGGCTAATGGAGACCCAGTACTTC. Translation gives CASSLASGLMETQYF.